This paragraph reports one TCR beta chain. The antigen remains unidentified. V lost 4 bases and J lost 0; bases outside the gene matches: 3. Germline V lookup: CDR1 SGHDN, CDR2 FVKESK. This CDR3 is built from 17 residues. The time point here: week 35, safety follow-up. With topical imiquimod, each dose of the vaccine consisted of 300 ug of mutant IDH1 20-mer peptide. There were eight vaccinations for patients, given in weeks 1, 3, 5, 7, 11, 15, 19 and 23. TCRdb's copy holds only in-frame clones and misses some; the assay was immunoSEQ multiplex PCR. The sample includes about 55,000 clones, around 84% of them seen just once. This record comes from a study of a mutant IDH1 vaccine in newly diagnosed glioma. On the study more broadly: Vaccines began 4-6 weeks after radiotherapy alone, or with temozolomide cycles.

V and J are TRBV14 and TRBJ2-3; 14 bases line up with TRBD2. Sequencing was performed on PBMCs, taken from a glioma patient whose treatment included an IDH1 peptide vaccine. The TCR comes from a woman under 30 with glioma. CDR3 region: CASSRTSGRPSTDTQYF. The CDR3 DNA reads as TGTGCCAGCAGCCGGACTAGCGGGAGGCCTAGCACAGATACGCAGTATTTT.